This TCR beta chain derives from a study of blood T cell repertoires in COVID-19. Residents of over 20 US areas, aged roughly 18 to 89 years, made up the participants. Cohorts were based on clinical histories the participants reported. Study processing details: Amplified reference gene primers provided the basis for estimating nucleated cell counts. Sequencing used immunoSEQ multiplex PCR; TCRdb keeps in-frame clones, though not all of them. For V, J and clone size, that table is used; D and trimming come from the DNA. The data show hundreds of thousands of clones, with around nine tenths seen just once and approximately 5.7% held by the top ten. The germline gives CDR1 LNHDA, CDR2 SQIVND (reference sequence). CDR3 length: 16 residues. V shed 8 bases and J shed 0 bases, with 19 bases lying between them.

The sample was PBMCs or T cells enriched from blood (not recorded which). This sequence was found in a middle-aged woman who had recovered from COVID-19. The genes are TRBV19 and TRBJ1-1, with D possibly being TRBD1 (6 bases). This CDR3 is CASRYNGQTLNTEAFF. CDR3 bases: TGTGCCAGTCGATACAACGGACAGACCCTGAACACTGAAGCTTTCTTT. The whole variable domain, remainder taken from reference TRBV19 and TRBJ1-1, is DGGITQSPKYLFRKEGQNVTLSCEQNLNHDAMYWYRQDPGQGLRLIYYSQIVNDFQKGDIAEGYSVSREKKESFPLTVTSAQKNPTAFYLCASRYNGQTLNTEAFFGQGTRLTVV.